This TCR beta chain was recovered during a study of control samples from healthy donors and cancer patients. The length of the CDR3 is 9 residues. The germline V and J ends were trimmed by 5 bases and 13 bases, with 6 bases remaining between them. CDR1 DFQATT and CDR2 SNEGSKA come from the germline V gene (reference sequence). TCRdb's copy holds only in-frame clones and misses some; the assay was immunoSEQ multiplex PCR. The sample carries about 120,000 clones, 80% to 95% recorded once. This rearrangement joins TRBV20-1 to TRBJ1-6; no clear D gene. This receptor was taken from a man at least 80 years old with head and neck cancer. Material for sequencing was PBMCs. CDR3 region: CSAGLPLHF. The CDR3 DNA reads TGCAGTGCTGGCCTGCCCCTCCACTTT.